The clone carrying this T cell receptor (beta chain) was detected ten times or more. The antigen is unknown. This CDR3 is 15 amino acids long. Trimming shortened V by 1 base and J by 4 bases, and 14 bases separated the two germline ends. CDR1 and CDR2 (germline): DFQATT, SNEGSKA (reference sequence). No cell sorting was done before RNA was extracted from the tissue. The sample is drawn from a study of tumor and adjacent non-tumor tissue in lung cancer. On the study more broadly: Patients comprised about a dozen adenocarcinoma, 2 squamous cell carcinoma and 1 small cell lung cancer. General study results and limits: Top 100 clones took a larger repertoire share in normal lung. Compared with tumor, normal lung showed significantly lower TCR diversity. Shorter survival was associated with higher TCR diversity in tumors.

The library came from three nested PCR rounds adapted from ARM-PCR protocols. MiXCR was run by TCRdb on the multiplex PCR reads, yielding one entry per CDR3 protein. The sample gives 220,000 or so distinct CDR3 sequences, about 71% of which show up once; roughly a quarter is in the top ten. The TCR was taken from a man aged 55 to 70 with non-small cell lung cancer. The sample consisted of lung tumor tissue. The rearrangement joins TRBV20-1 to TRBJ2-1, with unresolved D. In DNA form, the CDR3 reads TGCAGTGCTAGAGTTGGAGTAAAAGGTTACAATGAGCAGTTCTTC. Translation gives CSARVGVKGYNEQFF.